This T cell receptor beta chain emerged from a study of T cells in Graves' hyperthyroidism and ophthalmopathy. The study's findings and limits: Onset of ophthalmopathy came a median approximately 6.5 months after the model predicted it. Clonotypes that were expanded in thyroid above 0.001 mostly appeared in blood too.

TCR beta CDR3 region amplification was performed from RNA transcripts. During a first-round RT-PCR of the TCR CDR3, the HTBI primer set was used. TCRdb reanalysed the multiplex PCR reads using MiXCR and keeps one entry per CDR3 protein. The sample includes 750,000 to 900,000 distinct CDR3 sequences, 38% seen only once; the top ten take approximately 10%. Remarks on this clonotype: What it binds is unknown.

This CDR3 region has 15 residues. Germline-derived CDR1 and CDR2 are SEHNR and FQNEAQ (reference sequence). Trimming removed 5 bases from V and 4 bases from J, with 17 bases in between. Sequencing input: blood. This receptor was identified in a man between 18 and 29 years old with Graves' hyperthyroidism. The genes are TRBV7-9 and TRBJ1-2; D remains unclear. Here the CDR3 reads CASSQQHTGAYGYTF. The CDR3, as DNA: TGTGCCAGCAGCCAACAGCACACCGGTGCCTATGGCTACACCTTC.